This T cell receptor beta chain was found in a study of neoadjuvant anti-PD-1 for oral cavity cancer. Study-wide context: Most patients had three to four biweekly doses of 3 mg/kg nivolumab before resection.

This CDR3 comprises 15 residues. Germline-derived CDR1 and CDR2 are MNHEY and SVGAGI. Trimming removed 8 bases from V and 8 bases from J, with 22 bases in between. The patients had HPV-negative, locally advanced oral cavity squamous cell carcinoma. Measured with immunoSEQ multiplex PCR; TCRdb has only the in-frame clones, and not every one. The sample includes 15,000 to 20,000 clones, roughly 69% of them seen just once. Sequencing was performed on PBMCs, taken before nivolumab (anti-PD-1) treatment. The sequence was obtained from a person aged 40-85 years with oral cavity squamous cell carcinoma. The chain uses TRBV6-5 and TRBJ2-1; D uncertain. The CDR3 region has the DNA TGTGCCAGCTACAAAAATTGGAGAGATAGGGATGAGCAGTTCTTC. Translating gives CASYKNWRDRDEQFF.